The 11 T cell receptor beta chains listed next were all sequenced from one sample in a study of T cell responses to AZD1222 COVID-19 vaccine. This table comes from immunoSEQ multiplex PCR, and its TCRdb copy is limited to in-frame clones, with some not included. The table records about 160,000 clones, roughly nine tenths of them present only once. The sample was peripheral blood, taken on day 0 of AZD1222 vaccination. These receptor sequences come from an adult in good health.

V is TRBV30 and J is TRBJ1-5, with D hard to call. The CDR3 covers 16 residues. The ends were cut back, 0 bases at V and 1 base at J, with 13 bases in the middle. CDR1 is GTSNPN, CDR2 SVGIG, per germline (reference sequence). CDR3 loop: CAWSVSSAESNQPQHF. In nucleotides, the CDR3 is TGTGCCTGGAGTGTATCCTCCGCGGAGAGCAATCAGCCCCAGCATTTT. Full variable domain (remainder filled in from reference TRBV30 and TRBJ1-5): SQTIHQWPATLVQPVGSPLSLECTVEGTSNPNLYWYRQAAGRGLQLLFYSVGIGQISSEVPQNLSASRPQDRQFILSSKKLLLSDSGFYLCAWSVSSAESNQPQHFGDGTRLSIL.

CDR3 sequence reads: CASSLGQGSAAFF. CDR3 nucleotides: TGCGCCAGCAGCTTGGGGCAGGGAAGCGCGGCTTTCTTT. The rearrangement links TRBV5-1 to TRBJ1-1, with D tentatively TRBD1 (5 bases). This CDR3 has 13 residues. Germline V lookup: CDR1 SGHRS, CDR2 YFSETQ. Trimming removed 0 bases from V and 11 bases from J, with 14 bases in between.

A few counts support this clone. The rearrangement uses TRBV5-1 and TRBJ2-5, with D unresolved. V was trimmed by 0 bases and J by 2 bases, leaving 8 bases between them. The CDR3 runs 14 residues. Germline V gene data show CDR1 as SGHRS and CDR2 as YFSETQ. The DNA of the CDR3 is TGCGCCAGCAGCTTGGTGGGATCACAAGAGACCCAGTACTTC. Translation: CASSLVGSQETQYF.

V and J are TRBV6-4 and TRBJ1-2, with TRBD1 identical over 8 bases. Germline trimming cut 5 bases from V and 8 bases from J; bases unmatched to any gene: 16. Germline-derived CDR1 and CDR2 are MRHNA and SNTAGT. CDR3 size: 16 residues. The CDR3 sequence is CASSSSPLQGADGYTF. The CDR3 DNA sequence: TGTGCCAGCAGTTCCTCCCCCTTGCAGGGGGCGGACGGCTACACCTTC.

The chain combines TRBV4-1 with TRBJ1-1; 7 nucleotides match TRBD1. Trimming removed 0 bases from V and 3 bases from J; junction bases left unmatched: 13. The CDR3 sequence is 18 residues long. Germline CDR1 MGHRA, CDR2 YSYEKL. The CDR3 spells CASSQEPSSTGKYTEAFF. In DNA, the CDR3 is TGCGCCAGCAGCCAAGAGCCCTCTTCGACAGGGAAATACACTGAAGCTTTCTTT.

The gene calls are TRBV10-2 and TRBJ1-2; no firm D call. CDR3 length: 15 residues. Germline loops: CDR1 WSHSY, CDR2 SAAADI. Trimming cost V 1 base and J 2 bases, with 11 bases left between them. This chain's CDR3 is CASSEYSPGNYGYTF. In nucleotides, the CDR3 is TGCGCCAGCAGTGAGTATAGCCCAGGAAACTATGGCTACACCTTC.

The chain links TRBV7-6 to TRBJ1-6, with D maybe TRBD1 (6 bases). Between the trimmed V and J ends, which lost 6 bases and 10 bases, there was a span of 22 bases. The CDR3 is made up of 16 amino acids. The V gene's germline CDR1 is SGHVS and CDR2 FNYEAQ. CDR3 in amino acids: CASRLERGATGSPLHF. CDR3 in DNA: TGTGCCAGCAGGCTAGAACGGGGGGCTACCGGATCACCCCTCCACTTT.

J is TRBJ1-6 and V is TRBV27; D gene uncertain. The V end lost 6 bases, the J end lost 7 bases, and 10 bases lay between the germline ends. CDR3 length: 13 amino acids. Germline assignment: CDR1 MNHEY and CDR2 SMNVEV (reference sequence). The CDR3 loop reads CASSDTRNSPLHF. CDR3 coding DNA: TGTGCCAGCAGCGACACTAGGAATTCACCCCTCCACTTT.

The chain recombines TRBV25-1 with TRBJ1-2; 9 nucleotides match TRBD1. Germline CDR1 and CDR2: MGHDK and SYGVNS. Trimming cost V 5 bases and J 3 bases; bases outside gene matches: 7. The CDR3 has 15 amino acids. The CDR3 spells CASSSLQGAYYGYTF. In DNA, the CDR3 is TGTGCCAGCAGTTCACTACAGGGGGCATACTATGGCTACACCTTC.

The CDR3 is CASSSIGDSNQPQHF. The CDR3 DNA reads TGTGCCAGCAGTTCCATAGGGGATAGCAATCAGCCCCAGCATTTT. The chain uses TRBV28 and TRBJ1-5; weak D call: TRBD1 (5 bases). V lost 4 bases, J lost 0 bases, and 10 bases lay in between. This CDR3 comprises 15 residues. CDR1 is MDHEN and CDR2 is SYDVKM in the germline V gene.

This chain links TRBV28 with TRBJ2-6; 7 bases are shared with TRBD2. In germline, CDR1 is MDHEN, CDR2 SYDVKM. The ends lost 5 bases at V and 2 bases at J; junction bases unmatched: 12. The CDR3 has 18 amino acids. CDR3 in DNA: TGTGCCAGCAGTCCCCCCCAGACAAGCGGGGCTGGGGCCAACGTCCTGACTTTC. Translating it yields CASSPPQTSGAGANVLTF.